This TCR beta chain is drawn from a study of blood T cell repertoires in COVID-19. Study summary: The study drew acute and convalescent COVID-19 samples from the United States, Italy and Spain. Sample material is recorded as cDNA or gDNA derived from T cells, B-cell-depleted T cells, or PBMCs.

Assay: immunoSEQ multiplex PCR; the TCRdb copy retains only in-frame clones and omits some. The table includes about 59,000 clones, approximately 79% detected once. The CDR3 has 15 residues. Germline CDR1 reads SGHRS; CDR2 reads YFSETQ. The ends were cut back, 0 bases at V and 5 bases at J, with 11 bases in the middle. The gene calls are TRBV5-1 and TRBJ2-2; D might be TRBD2 (6 bases). This TCR was sampled from a man between 60 and 70 years old with acute or convalescent COVID-19. The specimen sequenced was peripheral blood. DNA for the CDR3: TGCGCCAGCAGCTTGGTACTAGCTGGTACCGGGGAGCTGTTTTTT. Its protein product is CASSLVLAGTGELFF.